The rows below give T cell receptor beta chains drawn from one sample of a study of cytomegalovirus exposure and HLA in healthy donors. TCRdb keeps only in-frame clones here, not all; method: immunoSEQ multiplex PCR. Its table records 100,000 to 150,000 clones. What was sequenced was PBMCs. All receptors come from a woman aged 40 to 50 in good health and CMV-seronegative. CDR3s include the opening cysteine and the closing phenylalanine or tryptophan. D genes are given only for firm matches.

>TRBV9|NA|TRBJ2-1
TGTGCCAGCAGGGGAAAGACTCCGGTCGGGGGACGCTACAATGAGCAGTTCTTC
CASRGKTPVGGRYNEQFF
>TRBV5-1|TRBD1|TRBJ1-3
TGCGCCAGCACCCTAACCCCGGGACAGGGAAACACCATATATTTT
CASTLTPGQGNTIYF
>TRBV5-6|NA|TRBJ1-5
TGTGCCAGCAGCTGGGGCAGGGGTGCGCAGCCCCAGCATTTT
CASSWGRGAQPQHF
>TRBV19|NA|TRBJ1-5
TGTGCCAGTAATCTTCTAAACCAGCCCCAGCATTTT
CASNLLNQPQHF
>TRBV7-9|TRBD2|TRBJ2-2
TGTGCCAGCAGCGCTGCTAGCGGGGGGTCTCTTTCGAACACCGGGGAGCTGTTTTTT
CASSAASGGSLSNTGELFF
>TRBV7-2|TRBD1|TRBJ1-4
TGTGCCAGCAGCCCGGGGACAGGGGCAAATGAAAAACTGTTTTTT
CASSPGTGANEKLFF
>TRBV7-2|NA|TRBJ2-7
TGTGCCAGCAGCCCCTACCCGAGATTAGACTCCTACGAGCAGTACTTC
CASSPYPRLDSYEQYF
>TRBV12-5|NA|TRBJ1-5
TGTGCTAGTGGTTTGGTAGGGGGACAATGGGGACCGGAGGGCAATCAGCCCCAGCATTTT
CASGLVGGQWGPEGNQPQHF
>TRBV28|TRBD1|TRBJ1-5
TGTGCCAGCAGTTTCCGGGACAGGGGAACCCAGCCCCAGCATTTT
CASSFRDRGTQPQHF
>TRBV6-6|NA|TRBJ2-5
TGTGCCAGCAGTTACTCGGGCGAAGGGACCCAGTACTTC
CASSYSGEGTQYF
>TRBV19|NA|TRBJ1-3
TGTGCCAGTAGTATTCGGGACTCTGGAAACACCATATATTTT
CASSIRDSGNTIYF
>TRBV19|NA|TRBJ1-1
TGTGCCAGTAGTATAAGTGGCAACACTGAAGCTTTCTTT
CASSISGNTEAFF
>TRBV5-1|TRBD1|TRBJ1-6
TGCGCCAGCAGCTGGGACAGCTCCTATAATTCACCCCTCCACTTT
CASSWDSSYNSPLHF
>TRBV6-7|NA|TRBJ2-4
TGTGCCAGCAGTCCCTATCGGACAGCTGATCAACCCATAGCCAAAAACATTCAGTACTTC
CASSPYRTADQPIAKNIQYF
>TRBV9|NA|TRBJ2-3
TGTGCCAGCAGCGTAAACCGAGTGACAGATACGCAGTATTTT
CASSVNRVTDTQYF
>TRBV5-1|NA|TRBJ1-6
TGCGCCAGCAGCCCGGGGGGGGCCGGAACGTTTCCCCTCCACTTT
CASSPGGAGTFPLHF
>TRBV4-1|NA|TRBJ2-5
TGCGCCAGCAGCCAATCCCTTGGGAGGATAGAGACCCAGTACTTC
CASSQSLGRIETQYF
>TRBV9|NA|TRBJ1-1
TGTGCCAGCAGCGTAGGAAGAGGGAACACTGAAGCTTTCTTT
CASSVGRGNTEAFF
>TRBV4-3|TRBD2|TRBJ2-3
TGCGCCAGCAGCCAAGCCCTAGCGGGGGGGTCAGATACGCAGTATTTT
CASSQALAGGSDTQYF
>TRBV5-6|TRBD1|TRBJ1-1
TGTGCCAGCAGCGCCGGACAGGGATCGGGTGAAGCTTTCTTT
CASSAGQGSGEAFF
>TRBV28|NA|TRBJ1-2
TGTGCCAGCAGCTCCCCATCCCAGGGCCTTAACTATGGCTACACCTTC
CASSSPSQGLNYGYTF
>TRBV5-4|TRBD1|TRBJ1-1
TGTGCCAGCAGCTTGGGTGGGACAGGGAGGAACACTGAAGCTTTCTTT
CASSLGGTGRNTEAFF
>TRBV4-3|NA|TRBJ1-2
TGCGCCAGCAGCCCGATCTCTAAGCTTGCAGGCTATGGCTACACCTTC
CASSPISKLAGYGYTF
>TRBV18|TRBD2|TRBJ2-3
TGTGCCAGCTCACCACTAGCGGGGGGCACAGATACGCAGTATTTT
CASSPLAGGTDTQYF
>TRBV5-6|NA|TRBJ1-5
TGTGCCAGCAGCAATTGGGGGGGAAATCAGCCCCAGCATTTT
CASSNWGGNQPQHF
>TRBV7-2|TRBD2|TRBJ2-5
TGTGCCAGCAGCCCGAACCAGCGGGGGGGCTTAGAGACCCAGTACTTC
CASSPNQRGGLETQYF
>TRBV5-1|NA|TRBJ1-2
TGCGCCAGCAGCCCGCGCGGGCAGGGGATCAACGGCTACACCTTC
CASSPRGQGINGYTF
>TRBV2|NA|TRBJ2-5
TGTGCCAGCCGTGACGGTGTCACTCGAGAGACCCAGTACTTC
CASRDGVTRETQYF
>TRBV7-2|TRBD1|TRBJ2-5
TGTGCCAGCAGCCTATGGGACAGGGGTGAGGAGACCCAGTACTTC
CASSLWDRGEETQYF
>TRBV10-3|NA|TRBJ1-5
TGTGCCATCAGTGGTACAGGTTCCTCGAATCAGCCCCAGCATTTT
CAISGTGSSNQPQHF
>TRBV10-1|NA|TRBJ2-2
TGCGCCACCTATCCTCGGGGGGCAACCGGGGAGCTGTTTTTT
CATYPRGATGELFF
>TRBV7-9|NA|TRBJ1-1
TGTGCCAGCACCGGAGTTCGAGGCACTGAAGCTTTCTTT
CASTGVRGTEAFF
>TRBV13|NA|TRBJ1-1
TGTGCCAGCAGCTCTCCGACAGACTACACTGAAGCTTTCTTT
CASSSPTDYTEAFF
>TRBV5-1|NA|TRBJ2-3
TGCGCCAGCAGCTTGCCGGGTTCTTCCACAGATACGCAGTATTTT
CASSLPGSSTDTQYF
>TRBV7-2|NA|TRBJ1-1
TGTGCCAGCAGCTTAGAATCCCTCACTGAAGCTTTCTTT
CASSLESLTEAFF
>TRBV7-9|TRBD1|TRBJ1-2
TGTGCCAGCAGCTTAGTACGCCGGGACAGGAATCCCTATGGCTACACCTTC
CASSLVRRDRNPYGYTF
>TRBV19|TRBD1|TRBJ1-1
TGTGCCAGTAGAACGGGAACAGGGGTTGCGAACACTGAAGCTTTCTTT
CASRTGTGVANTEAFF
>TRBV25-1|TRBD1|TRBJ2-5
TGTGCCAGCAGTGAACCCGGGACAGGGGCTCAAGAGACCCAGTACTTC
CASSEPGTGAQETQYF
>TRBV4-2|TRBD2|TRBJ2-5
TGTGCCAGCAGCCCTGGGGGTGGTAGCGGGCCGCAAGAGACCCAGTACTTC
CASSPGGGSGPQETQYF
>TRBV5-1|TRBD2|TRBJ2-5
TGCGCCAGCAGCATTAGCGGGGGGCGGGGAGAGACCCAGTACTTC
CASSISGGRGETQYF
>TRBV18|TRBD1|TRBJ2-3
TGTGCCAGCTCGTTGACAGGGGGAGACACTAGCACAGATACGCAGTATTTT
CASSLTGGDTSTDTQYF
>TRBV6-5|TRBD1|TRBJ1-2
TGTGCCAGCAGTTACTCGGGGGACAGAAATTATGGCTACACCTTC
CASSYSGDRNYGYTF
>TRBV5-1|NA|TRBJ2-2
TGCGCCAGCAGCCCGTCCACCAGGCCGGACACCGGGGAGCTGTTTTTT
CASSPSTRPDTGELFF
>TRBV9|NA|TRBJ1-5
TGTGCCAGCAGCGAGAGGGATGGGAGGGCCTTCGGTCAGCCCCAGCATTTT
CASSERDGRAFGQPQHF
>TRBV5-6|NA|TRBJ2-1
TGTGCCAGCAGCTTCTCTGGGCGCGACAATGAGCAGTTCTTC
CASSFSGRDNEQFF
>TRBV5-6|NA|TRBJ1-2
TGTGCCAGCAGCCGGACGGGGGGAAGCTATGGCTACACCTTC
CASSRTGGSYGYTF
>TRBV6-1|NA|TRBJ1-4
TGTGCCAGCAGTGAAAAGGGGAATGAAAAACTGTTTTTT
CASSEKGNEKLFF
>TRBV2|TRBD1|TRBJ1-5
TGTGCCAGCAGTGGGACAGGGCTATCTCAGCCCCAGCATTTT
CASSGTGLSQPQHF
>TRBV5-1|TRBD1|TRBJ2-7
TGCGCCAGCAGCCCCGGGACAGGGGCCTACGAGCAGTACTTC
CASSPGTGAYEQYF
>TRBV7-2|NA|TRBJ1-1
TGTGCCAGCAGCTTTAAATACGAGGCTGAAGCTTTCTTT
CASSFKYEAEAFF
>TRBV28|TRBD1|TRBJ1-5
TGTGCCTGCCGGGACAGGGGGCTTAGGGGCAATCAGCCCCAGCATTTT
CACRDRGLRGNQPQHF
>TRBV18|TRBD1|TRBJ2-7
TGTGCCAGCTCACCTGGGACAGGGATAGCCTACGAGCAGTACTTC
CASSPGTGIAYEQYF
>TRBV7-9|NA|TRBJ1-5
TGTGCCAGCAGCTTAGACCCCGGGGGCAATCAGCCCCAGCATTTT
CASSLDPGGNQPQHF
>TRBV2|TRBD2|TRBJ2-2
TGTGCCAGCAGCTCTAGCGGGGGGGTCGGGGAGCTGTTTTTT
CASSSSGGVGELFF
>TRBV11-3|NA|TRBJ1-6
TGTGCCAGCAGCCAGGGCCCCATGTCACCCCTCCACTTT
CASSQGPMSPLHF
>TRBV7-6|NA|TRBJ2-2
TGTGCCAGCAGTCCCGGACAGTATACCGGCACCGGGGAGCTGTTTTTT
CASSPGQYTGTGELFF
>TRBV18|TRBD1|TRBJ2-1
TGTGCCAGCTCACCGACAGGGGACTCCTACAATGAGCAGTTCTTC
CASSPTGDSYNEQFF
>TRBV27|NA|TRBJ1-2
TGTGCCAGCAGTCCCGCCCCGGACAAGTGGAAAGGCTACACCTTC
CASSPAPDKWKGYTF
>TRBV5-1|NA|TRBJ2-3
TGCGCCAGCAGCTTGGCCTTACAGAGCTCTAGCACAGATACGCAGTATTTT
CASSLALQSSSTDTQYF
>TRBV10-3|TRBD1|TRBJ1-6
TGTGCCTCCTGGACAGGAGCGTTAAATTCACCCCTCCACTTT
CASWTGALNSPLHF